What follows are 5 T cell receptor beta chains derived from one specimen sequenced in a study of shared clonotypes between healthy human individuals. Method: immunoSEQ multiplex PCR; TCRdb's copy keeps in-frame clones and lacks some. The sample has about 380,000 clones; about 96% are singletons. Input material: memory CD8+ T cells sorted from blood. Subset meaning: CD45RO+ cells pooled with CCR7-negative TemRA cells. The source of these receptors is a man in his thirties or forties in good health.

This clone is a singleton in its sample. The V call is TRBV9, the J call TRBJ1-1; D remains unclear. V lost 0 bases, J lost 11 bases, and 17 bases lay in between. Germline CDR1 and CDR2: SGDLS and YYNGEE. This CDR3 has 14 amino acids. This chain's CDR3 is CASSVGAQNRRAFF. In nucleotides, the CDR3 is TGTGCCAGCAGCGTAGGAGCCCAGAATAGAAGGGCTTTCTTT. Full variable domain (missing parts from reference TRBV9 and TRBJ1-1): DSGVTQTPKHLITATGQRVTLRCSPRSGDLSVYWYQQSLDQGLQFLIQYYNGEERAKGNILERFSAQQFPDLHSELNLSSLELGDSALYFCASSVGAQNRRAFFGQGTRLTVV.

This clone was recorded once. In DNA, the CDR3 is TGTGCCAGCAGGGACGCGGCAACCTACGAGCAGTACTTC. Translating gives CASRDAATYEQYF. The gene calls are TRBV27 and TRBJ2-7; D not certain. Germline-derived CDR1 and CDR2 are MNHEY and SMNVEV (reference sequence). The CDR3 runs 13 residues. Trimming left V 6 bases short and J 2 bases short, with 11 bases between.

V usage is TRBV28 and J usage is TRBJ2-7, with TRBD2 as a possible D gene (5 bases). Germline V gene lookup returns CDR1 MDHEN and CDR2 SYDVKM. The CDR3 contains 14 residues. V was pared by 5 bases and J by 3 bases, with 14 bases between. CDR3 in amino acids: CASSQSSVIYEQYF. For the CDR3, the DNA is TGTGCCAGCAGTCAAAGTAGCGTCATCTACGAGCAGTACTTC.

On this clone itself: The same CDR3 can be traced to other DNA sequences in this sample. The J gene is TRBJ2-7, the V gene TRBV5-5; 9 bases fit TRBD1. This CDR3 is built from 15 residues. CDR1 and CDR2 (germline): SGHKS, YYEKEE (reference sequence). The V and J ends lost 0 bases and 2 bases, in that order; junction bases with no gene match: 3. The CDR3 DNA follows: TGTGCCAGCAGCTTGGGAGGGACAGGGACCTACGAGCAGTACTTC. It specifies CASSLGGTGTYEQYF.

This chain joins TRBV28 and TRBJ2-3; D is possibly TRBD1 (6 bases). The V gene lost 4 bases and the J gene lost 0 bases, with 14 bases spanning the gap. CDR1 and CDR2 from the germline V gene are MDHEN and SYDVKM. There are 16 residues in the CDR3. The CDR3 here is CASSSLQGSSTDTQYF. The CDR3 DNA sequence: TGTGCCAGCAGTTCCCTACAGGGATCTAGCACAGATACGCAGTATTTT.